The rows below give T cell receptor beta chains drawn from one sample of a study of blood T cell repertoires in COVID-19. Sequencing used immunoSEQ multiplex PCR; TCRdb keeps in-frame clones, though not all of them. Among some 180,000 clones, under 80% were seen once, and the ten largest hold roughly 13%. Sequenced sample: peripheral blood. The receptors here all came from a man between 50 and 59 years old who had recovered from COVID-19. CDR3s include the opening cysteine and the closing phenylalanine or tryptophan. The D gene is left open where the match is weak. Not all rows give a size; the values are once, few, many and, for expanded clones, a class.

DNA: TGTGCCAGCAGCGGGGGGCCAGGCACTGAAGCTTTCTTT
CDR3: CASSGGPGTEAFF
size: -
V: TRBV9
D: -
J: TRBJ1-1

DNA: TGTGCCAGCAGCTTAGATCCAGGGTTGGCCTCCTACGAGCAGTACTTC
CDR3: CASSLDPGLASYEQYF
size: -
V: TRBV7-2
D: -
J: TRBJ2-7

DNA: TGTGCCAGTAGTATTTGGAGGGGCGGCACTGAAGCTTTCTTT
CDR3: CASSIWRGGTEAFF
size: -
V: TRBV19
D: -
J: TRBJ1-1

DNA: TGTGCCAGCAGCTCTTCGGCGGGGGGGTCCGGGGAGCTGTTTTTT
CDR3: CASSSSAGGSGELFF
size: -
V: TRBV7-2
D: TRBD2
J: TRBJ2-2

DNA: TGTGCCAGCTCACCAAGACAGGGGCACCACGAGCAGTACTTC
CDR3: CASSPRQGHHEQYF
size: -
V: TRBV18
D: TRBD1
J: TRBJ2-7

DNA: TGTGCCAGTAGTATAGTGAGCGGGCGGGGAGATACGCAGTATTTT
CDR3: CASSIVSGRGDTQYF
size: -
V: TRBV19
D: -
J: TRBJ2-3

DNA: TGTGCCAGCAGTACGAGACAGGGTACCAATCAGCCCCAGCATTTT
CDR3: CASSTRQGTNQPQHF
size: -
V: TRBV27
D: TRBD1
J: TRBJ1-5

DNA: TGTGCCAGTAGTATGGGACTAGAAGGTGAGCAGTTCTTC
CDR3: CASSMGLEGEQFF
size: -
V: TRBV19
D: TRBD2
J: TRBJ2-1

DNA: TGTGCCATCAGTGAAGGGAGGGAGCTTTACAATGAGCAGTTCTTC
CDR3: CAISEGRELYNEQFF
size: -
V: TRBV10-3
D: TRBD2
J: TRBJ2-1

DNA: TGTGCCAGCAGTCTGCAGGGAAATGGCTACACCTTC
CDR3: CASSLQGNGYTF
size: few
V: TRBV2
D: -
J: TRBJ1-2

DNA: TGCGCCAGCAGCTATGCGCTGGACTCTAGTTCAGATACGCAGTATTTT
CDR3: CASSYALDSSSDTQYF
size: -
V: TRBV5-1
D: -
J: TRBJ2-3

DNA: TGTGCCACCTCTGGCCGTTCGGGTGAAAAACTGTTTTTT
CDR3: CATSGRSGEKLFF
size: few
V: TRBV27
D: -
J: TRBJ1-4

DNA: TGTGCCAGTTACGGGGAAAGGAGGAATGAGCAGTTCTTC
CDR3: CASYGERRNEQFF
size: -
V: TRBV19
D: -
J: TRBJ2-1

DNA: TGTGCCAGCAGCTTGACAGGGGGCCATAATCAGCCCCAGCATTTT
CDR3: CASSLTGGHNQPQHF
size: -
V: TRBV28
D: TRBD1
J: TRBJ1-5

DNA: TGTGCCATCAGGGGACTAGCGACCTACAATGAGCAGTTCTTC
CDR3: CAIRGLATYNEQFF
size: -
V: TRBV10-3
D: TRBD2
J: TRBJ2-1

DNA: TGTGCCAGCAGCCAAGATACCGGGAGGGACGAGCAGTACTTC
CDR3: CASSQDTGRDEQYF
size: -
V: TRBV4-2
D: TRBD2
J: TRBJ2-7

DNA: TGCGCCAGCAGTGAGCCGGGACAGGGTAAAGAGCAGTACTTC
CDR3: CASSEPGQGKEQYF
size: -
V: TRBV10-1
D: TRBD1
J: TRBJ2-7

DNA: TGTGCCAGCTCACCCACTAGCGGCTCCTACGAGCAGTACTTC
CDR3: CASSPTSGSYEQYF
size: -
V: TRBV18
D: TRBD2
J: TRBJ2-7

DNA: TGTGCTACAGCAGGGGCGGACCAAGAGACCCAGTACTTC
CDR3: CATAGADQETQYF
size: -
V: TRBV12-3/TRBV12-4
D: -
J: TRBJ2-5

DNA: TGTGCCAGCAGCAGCGGGACTCCCAACACAGATACGCAGTATTTT
CDR3: CASSSGTPNTDTQYF
size: -
V: TRBV9
D: TRBD2
J: TRBJ2-3

DNA: TGCGCCAGCAGTGCGGGGACAGGAGATATCTATGGCTACACCTTC
CDR3: CASSAGTGDIYGYTF
size: few
V: TRBV10-1
D: TRBD1
J: TRBJ1-2

DNA: TGCGCCAGCAGTGAGTCGGGACAGCGGATGGGCGGCTACACCTTC
CDR3: CASSESGQRMGGYTF
size: few
V: TRBV10-1
D: TRBD1
J: TRBJ1-2

DNA: TGCGCCAGCAGCTTGGCATCGGGGTTTCGGACCGGGGAGCTGTTTTTT
CDR3: CASSLASGFRTGELFF
size: -
V: TRBV5-1
D: -
J: TRBJ2-2

DNA: TGTGCCAGCAGCTTGGCGGGGGTCGGTGGAAACACCATATATTTT
CDR3: CASSLAGVGGNTIYF
size: -
V: TRBV5-4
D: -
J: TRBJ1-3

DNA: TGTGCCAGCAGCGGACCCGGGACAGGGGGCTACGAGCAGTACTTC
CDR3: CASSGPGTGGYEQYF
size: -
V: TRBV28
D: TRBD1
J: TRBJ2-7

DNA: TGTGCCAGCAGTTACCACAGCGGGAGGGACACGCAGTATTTT
CDR3: CASSYHSGRDTQYF
size: -
V: TRBV6-2/TRBV6-3
D: TRBD2
J: TRBJ2-3

DNA: TGTGCCAGCAGCCTTCAGGGGGCCGGTGAGACCCAGTACTTC
CDR3: CASSLQGAGETQYF
size: -
V: TRBV7-9
D: TRBD1
J: TRBJ2-5

DNA: TGTGCCAGCAGCGGGAGTAAGGCGGGAGGGTTTGCAGATACGCAGTATTTT
CDR3: CASSGSKAGGFADTQYF
size: -
V: TRBV3-1/TRBV3-2
D: TRBD2
J: TRBJ2-3

DNA: TGTGCCAGTAGTGGAGGGGCTGGCTATGGCTACACCTTC
CDR3: CASSGGAGYGYTF
size: -
V: TRBV19
D: -
J: TRBJ1-2

DNA: TGTGCCAGCTCAACATGGACTAGCGGGAGGACAGATACGCAGTATTTT
CDR3: CASSTWTSGRTDTQYF
size: once
V: TRBV18
D: TRBD2
J: TRBJ2-3

DNA: TGTGCCAGCAGTGAGGGGGCCACATACACCGGGGAGCTGTTTTTT
CDR3: CASSEGATYTGELFF
size: once
V: TRBV28
D: TRBD1
J: TRBJ2-2

DNA: TGTGCCAGCAGTCTATTCGCCCTTGCGGCGGACAGGGCCGATGAGCAGTACTTC
CDR3: CASSLFALAADRADEQYF
size: -
V: TRBV28
D: TRBD1
J: TRBJ2-7

DNA: TGTGCCAGCAGCGCCAGAGGTTTTGCGGATCGCCAAGAGACCCAGTACTTC
CDR3: CASSARGFADRQETQYF
size: -
V: TRBV9
D: -
J: TRBJ2-5

DNA: TGTGCCAGCAGCGGGGGACTAGCGGGAGGTCTAGCGATCTACGAGCAGTACTTC
CDR3: CASSGGLAGGLAIYEQYF
size: -
V: TRBV7-2
D: TRBD2
J: TRBJ2-7

DNA: TGTGCCAGCAGTGACGGGGCGGGAGGGCCCTACAATGAGCAGTTCTTC
CDR3: CASSDGAGGPYNEQFF
size: medium-sized
V: TRBV6-4
D: TRBD2
J: TRBJ2-1

DNA: TGTGCCTGGAGTGTACTGCCGCCAGGCTCTGGTTACGAGCAGTACTTC
CDR3: CAWSVLPPGSGYEQYF
size: once
V: TRBV30
D: -
J: TRBJ2-7

DNA: TGTGCCAGCCGACGGGGTAGGCAGCTAGGCTACGAGCAGTACTTC
CDR3: CASRRGRQLGYEQYF
size: -
V: TRBV27
D: -
J: TRBJ2-7

DNA: TGTGCCAGCAGCTCCCCCGGGAGTCCGCATGAGCAGTTCTTC
CDR3: CASSSPGSPHEQFF
size: -
V: TRBV7-9
D: -
J: TRBJ2-1

DNA: TGTGCCAGTAGTATTGAGGACGGGACAAGCTCCTACGAGCAGTACTTC
CDR3: CASSIEDGTSSYEQYF
size: -
V: TRBV19
D: -
J: TRBJ2-7

DNA: TGTGCCAGTAGCATCGTAACTAGCGGGAGATCCGAGCAGTACTTC
CDR3: CASSIVTSGRSEQYF
size: -
V: TRBV19
D: TRBD2
J: TRBJ2-7

DNA: TGTGCCAGCCGGGAGGGGACTACCGGAGATACGCAGTATTTT
CDR3: CASREGTTGDTQYF
size: -
V: TRBV2
D: TRBD2
J: TRBJ2-3

DNA: TGTGCCAGCAGAATTACAGCAAATGAAAAACTGTTTTTT
CDR3: CASRITANEKLFF
size: -
V: TRBV28
D: -
J: TRBJ1-4